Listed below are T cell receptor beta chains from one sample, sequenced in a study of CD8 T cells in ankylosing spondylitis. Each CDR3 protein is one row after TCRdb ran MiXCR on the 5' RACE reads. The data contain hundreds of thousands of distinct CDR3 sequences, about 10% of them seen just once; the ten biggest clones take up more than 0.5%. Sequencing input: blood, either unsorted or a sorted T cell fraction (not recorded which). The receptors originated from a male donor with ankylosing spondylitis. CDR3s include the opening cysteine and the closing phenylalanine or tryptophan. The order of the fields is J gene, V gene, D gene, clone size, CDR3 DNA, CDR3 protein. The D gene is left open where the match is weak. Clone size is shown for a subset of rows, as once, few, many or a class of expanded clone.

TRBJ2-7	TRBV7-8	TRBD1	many	TGTGCCAGCAGCCCGGACAGGGCCGAGCAGTACTTC	CASSPDRAEQYF
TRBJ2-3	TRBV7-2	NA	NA	TGTGCCAGCCGGACATCGGGTAATGGATACACAGATACGCAGTATTTT	CASRTSGNGYTDTQYF
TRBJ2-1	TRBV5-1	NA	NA	TGCGCCAGCAGCTTCGGAGGATATGAGCAGTTCTTC	CASSFGGYEQFF
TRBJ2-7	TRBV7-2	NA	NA	TGTGCCAGCAGCCCGACCCGGGACGGCTCCTACGAGCAGTACTTC	CASSPTRDGSYEQYF
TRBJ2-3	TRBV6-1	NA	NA	TGTGCCAGCAGTAGGTTGGGGACTGGCACAGATACGCAGTATTTT	CASSRLGTGTDTQYF
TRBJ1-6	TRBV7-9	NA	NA	TGTGCCAGCAGCTCCTCGGGACCTTCGGATTCACCCCTCCACTTT	CASSSSGPSDSPLHF
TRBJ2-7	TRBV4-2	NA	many	TGTGCCAGCAGCCAAGATTTGGGGGGTACCTACGAGCAGTACTTC	CASSQDLGGTYEQYF
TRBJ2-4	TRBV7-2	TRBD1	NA	TGTGCCAGCAGCCGGACAGGGGGCGTGGAAAACATTCAGTACTTC	CASSRTGGVENIQYF
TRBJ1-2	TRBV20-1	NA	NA	TGCAGTGCTAGCACCCTCAGAAGCTACACCTTC	CSASTLRSYTF
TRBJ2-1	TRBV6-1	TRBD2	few	TGTGCCAGCACCGACCGAGCGGGAAGGTCCTACAATGAGCAGTTCTTC	CASTDRAGRSYNEQFF
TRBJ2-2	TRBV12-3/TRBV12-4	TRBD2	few	TGTGCCAGCAGTTTAGAACTCACGGGACTAGGAGTTTCCGGGGAGCTGTTTTTT	CASSLELTGLGVSGELFF
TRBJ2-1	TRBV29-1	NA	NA	TGCAGCTCGACTTTAGGCTACAATGAGCAGTTCTTC	CSSTLGYNEQFF
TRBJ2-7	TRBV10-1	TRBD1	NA	TGCGCCAGCAGTGGGGACAGGGGCCCCCAGTACTTC	CASSGDRGPQYF
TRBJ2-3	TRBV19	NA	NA	TGTGCCAGTAGCAAAGGGGAATATACGCAGTATTTT	CASSKGEYTQYF
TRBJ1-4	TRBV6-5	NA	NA	TGTGCCAGCAGAGAGAGGGAAAAACTGTTTTTT	CASREREKLFF
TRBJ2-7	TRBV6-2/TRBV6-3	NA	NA	TGTGCCAGCAGTTACCTATACTACATCTCCTACGAGCAGTACTTC	CASSYLYYISYEQYF
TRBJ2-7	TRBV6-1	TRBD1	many	TGTGCCAGCTCTCCGGGACAGGGAACCTACGAGCAGTACTTC	CASSPGQGTYEQYF
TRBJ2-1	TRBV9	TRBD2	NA	TGTGCCAGCAGCGTAGGGGAGCGGGGGGGCGTCAATGAGCAGTTCTTC	CASSVGERGGVNEQFF
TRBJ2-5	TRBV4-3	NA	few	TGCGCCAGCAGCCAGAGGTGGAGGTGGGCCGGGGAGACCCAGTACTTC	CASSQRWRWAGETQYF
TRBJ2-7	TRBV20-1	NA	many	TGCAGTGCTAGTAATCTCTACGAGCAGTACTTC	CSASNLYEQYF
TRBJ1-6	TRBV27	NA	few	TGTGCCAGCAGTGGCCCAGAATCACCCCTCCACTTT	CASSGPESPLHF
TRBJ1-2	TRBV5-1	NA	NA	TGCGCCAGCAGCCGTTTAGCCACCTATGGCTACACCTTC	CASSRLATYGYTF
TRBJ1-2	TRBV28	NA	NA	TGTGCCAGCAGTGGCCCAGAACACTATGGCTACACCTTC	CASSGPEHYGYTF
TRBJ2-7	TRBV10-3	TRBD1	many	TGTGCCACTTGGACAGGCCTCAACGAGCAGTACTTC	CATWTGLNEQYF
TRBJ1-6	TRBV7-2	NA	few	TGTGCCAGCAGCTACTTTAATTCACCCCTCCACTTT	CASSYFNSPLHF
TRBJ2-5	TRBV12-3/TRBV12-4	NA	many	TGTGCCAGCAGTAGGGTCGTGGAGACCCAGTACTTC	CASSRVVETQYF
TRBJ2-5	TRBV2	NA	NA	TGTGCCAGCAGTGAGTTGGGGGAGACCCAGTACTTC	CASSELGETQYF
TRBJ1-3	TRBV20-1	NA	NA	TGCAGTGCTAAACCTCAGGGGCGGGACACCATATATTTT	CSAKPQGRDTIYF
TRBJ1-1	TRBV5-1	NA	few	TGCGCCAGCAGCTTTGTAGGGCCCTACGGGTCTGAAGCTTTCTTT	CASSFVGPYGSEAFF
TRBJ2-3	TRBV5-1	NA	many	TGCGCCAGCAGCCCCGTCGCTACGGATACGCAGTATTTT	CASSPVATDTQYF
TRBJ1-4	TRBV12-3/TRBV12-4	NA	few	TGTGCCAGCAGTTTATTGACAGCCAGCCTTGCAACTAATGAAAAACTGTTTTTT	CASSLLTASLATNEKLFF
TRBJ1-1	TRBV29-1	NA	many	TGCAGCGTTGGTCCTGAGAACACTGAAGCTTTCTTT	CSVGPENTEAFF
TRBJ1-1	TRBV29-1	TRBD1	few	TGCAGCGTGAAGGGACAGGGGCCGAACACTGAAGCTTTCTTT	CSVKGQGPNTEAFF
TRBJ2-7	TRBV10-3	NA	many	TGTGCCATCATGGAGGGGTCCGAACGATACGAGCAGTACTTC	CAIMEGSERYEQYF
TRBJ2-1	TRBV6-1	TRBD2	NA	TGTGCCAGCAGTGAAGGCGGGACTAGCGGGATTGATGAGCAGTTCTTC	CASSEGGTSGIDEQFF
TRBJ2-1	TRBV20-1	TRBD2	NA	TGCAGTGCTAGAGCCGTTCCGGGACTAGCGGGAGAATGGGACTCCTACAATGAGCAGTTCTTC	CSARAVPGLAGEWDSYNEQFF
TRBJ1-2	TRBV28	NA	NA	TGTGCCAGCAGTTTCCTTGGAGCCTATGGCTACACCTTC	CASSFLGAYGYTF
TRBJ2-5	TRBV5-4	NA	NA	TGTGCCAGCAGCTTACGGGGGAGGCTAGGCGAGACCCAGTACTTC	CASSLRGRLGETQYF
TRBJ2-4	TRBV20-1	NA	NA	TGCAGTGCTAGAACCAGAGGACAGATAGACATTCAGTACTTC	CSARTRGQIDIQYF
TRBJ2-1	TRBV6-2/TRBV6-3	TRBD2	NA	TGTGCCAGCACCGACAGGACTAGCGGGAGGGCCAGGTACAATGAGCAGTTCTTC	CASTDRTSGRARYNEQFF